These 18 T cell receptor beta chains share one sample of origin, sequenced in a study of shared clonotypes between healthy human individuals (TCRdb year 2020). Library prep was done by the immunoSEQ multiplex PCR assay. Held by TCRdb, this immuneACCESS table contains in-frame sequences only and omits some clones. Under half of the omission traces to an unresolved V gene where checked; the cause of the rest is unknown. The sample table shows approximately 1.5 million clones, and 95% to 99% are seen once. In total, the top ten clones hold 0.4% to 0.55% of the sample. The sequenced sample was naive CD4+ T cells sorted from blood. The cell subset or site label of this sample denotes: CD45RA+ positively selected. These receptors were taken from a man younger than 45 in good health.

The DNA of the CDR3 is TGTGCCAGCACCACATTTTCCCTTAAGTTCCCGGGACAGGAGCAGTACTTC. Protein product: CASTTFSLKFPGQEQYF. This chain uses TRBV28 with TRBJ2-7; TRBD1 matches at 7 bases. This CDR3 spans 17 amino acids. V dropped 7 bases and J dropped 7; count of bases not matched to a gene: 22. In germline, CDR1 is MDHEN, CDR2 SYDVKM. The whole variable domain, remainder taken from reference TRBV28 and TRBJ2-7, is DVKVTQSSRYLVKRTGEKVFLECVQDMDHENMFWYRQDPGLGLRLIYFSYDVKMKEKGDIPEGYSVSREKKERFSLILESASTNQTSMYLCASTTFSLKFPGQEQYFGPGTRLTVT.

This chain uses TRBV28 with TRBJ2-7, with 9 positions matching TRBD1. The V gene end was trimmed by 6 bases and the J gene end by 6 bases; junction bases not matched to a gene: 9. The CDR3 runs 14 residues. Germline V gene data show CDR1 as MDHEN and CDR2 as SYDVKM. The CDR3 sequence is CASSIQGAGPEQYF. Here the CDR3 DNA reads TGTGCCAGCAGCATACAGGGGGCAGGACCCGAGCAGTACTTC. Based on the CDR3 plus reference TRBV28 and TRBJ2-7, the full variable domain is DVKVTQSSRYLVKRTGEKVFLECVQDMDHENMFWYRQDPGLGLRLIYFSYDVKMKEKGDIPEGYSVSREKKERFSLILESASTNQTSMYLCASSIQGAGPEQYFGPGTRLTVT.

The rearrangement links TRBV18 to TRBJ2-2, with TRBD2 matching over 9 bases. Germline V gene data show CDR1 as KGHSH and CDR2 as LQKENI. The CDR3 loop spans 17 amino acids. V lost 4 bases, J lost 5 bases, and 11 bases stayed unmatched. The CDR3 sequence: CASSLKILAGRTGELFF. Here the CDR3 DNA reads TGTGCCAGCTCACTAAAAATCCTAGCGGGAAGGACCGGGGAGCTGTTTTTT.

The rearrangement links TRBV28 to TRBJ1-5; D is unresolved. CDR1 is MDHEN, CDR2 SYDVKM, per germline. Between the trimmed V and J ends, which lost 8 bases and 1 base, there was a span of 18 bases. This CDR3 spans 16 amino acids. In DNA form, the CDR3 reads TGTGCCAGCTCTTTAGGTGGCCGGTGGAGCAATCAGCCCCAGCATTTT. Protein: CASSLGGRWSNQPQHF. Looking up the rest from reference TRBV28 and TRBJ1-5 gives the full variable domain: DVKVTQSSRYLVKRTGEKVFLECVQDMDHENMFWYRQDPGLGLRLIYFSYDVKMKEKGDIPEGYSVSREKKERFSLILESASTNQTSMYLCASSLGGRWSNQPQHFGDGTRLSIL.

This chain links TRBV7-9 with TRBJ2-7; D tentatively reads TRBD1 or TRBD2 (6 bases each). V gave up 3 bases and J gave up 3 bases, with 21 bases separating them. This CDR3 region has 17 residues. Germline V gives CDR1 SEHNR, CDR2 FQNEAQ (reference sequence). The CDR3 DNA reads TGTGCCAGCAGCTTGGCGGAAGGGCTAGGGGGGAGCTACGAGCAGTACTTC. Residues: CASSLAEGLGGSYEQYF.

The V and J genes are TRBV30 and TRBJ1-5; possible D gene TRBD1, 5 bases. Germline CDR1 reads GTSNPN; CDR2 reads SVGIG (reference sequence). The V and J ends lost 2 bases and 5 bases respectively, with 10 bases between them. The CDR3 totals 13 residues. CDR3 sequence (DNA): TGTGCCTGGAGTAATGGGGGAGATCAGCCCCAGCATTTT. It codes for CAWSNGGDQPQHF.

In regard to this clone: The same CDR3 also results from other DNA sequences found in this sample. This sequence joins TRBV9 and TRBJ2-7, with 12 positions matching TRBD2. The V gene's germline CDR1 is SGDLS and CDR2 YYNGEE. There are 15 residues in the CDR3. V shed 2 bases and J 2 bases; nucleotides not matched to a gene: 2. The CDR3 sequence is CASSVLAGGPYEQYF. In nucleotides, the CDR3 is TGTGCCAGCAGCGTTCTAGCGGGAGGGCCCTACGAGCAGTACTTC.

The chain is built from TRBV19 and TRBJ1-5; D remains ambiguous. Germline assignment: CDR1 LNHDA and CDR2 SQIVND (reference sequence). The CDR3 consists of 15 residues. CDR3 region: CSTREGLYSNQPQHF. In nucleotides, the CDR3 is TGTAGTACGCGGGAGGGCTTATATAGCAATCAGCCCCAGCATTTT.

J is TRBJ2-2 and V is TRBV7-9; D unclear. The CDR3 loop spans 15 amino acids. Germline CDR1 and CDR2: SEHNR and FQNEAQ (reference sequence). The V end lost 5 bases, the J end lost 1 base, and 11 bases lay between the germline ends. The CDR3 nucleotides are TGTGCCAGCAGCACTCTGACGGAGAACACCGGGGAGCTGTTTTTT. Translating it yields CASSTLTENTGELFF.

The J gene is TRBJ2-7, the V gene TRBV6-5; D perhaps matches TRBD2 (6 bases). This CDR3 is built from 12 residues. Between the trimmed V and J ends, which lost 7 bases and 3 bases, there was a span of 10 bases. Germline CDR1 reads MNHEY; CDR2 reads SVGAGI. The CDR3 nucleotides read TGTGCCAGCATGCAAGCGGGCTACGAGCAGTACTTC. Translation gives CASMQAGYEQYF.

The chain recombines TRBV7-2 with TRBJ2-7, with D perhaps TRBD1 (5 bases). From germline, CDR1 is SGHTA and CDR2 FQGNSA. Trimming removed 5 bases at V and 3 bases at J, with 14 bases between. This CDR3 spans 14 amino acids. The CDR3 spells CASSASGRDYEQYF. The CDR3 DNA follows: TGTGCCAGCAGCGCATCAGGGCGCGACTACGAGCAGTACTTC.

The chain employs TRBV5-1 and TRBJ2-5, with D perhaps TRBD2 (6 bases). Trimming removed 4 bases from V and 5 bases from J, with 15 bases in between. Germline V gene lookup returns CDR1 SGHRS and CDR2 YFSETQ. The CDR3 contains 14 residues. The CDR3 spells CASSPTSFHETQYF. The DNA of the CDR3 is TGCGCCAGCAGCCCGACTAGTTTCCACGAGACCCAGTACTTC.

Worth noting for this clone: Other nucleotide sequences from this sample produce the same CDR3. The chain links TRBV5-1 to TRBJ2-6, with a possible D match to TRBD2 (6 bases). Trimming stripped 4 bases from V and 0 bases from J, with 8 bases between. CDR3 length: 15 amino acids. CDR1 is SGHRS and CDR2 is YFSETQ in the germline V gene. DNA for the CDR3: TGCGCCAGCAGCCCGGGACTCTCTGGGGCCAACGTCCTGACTTTC. It encodes CASSPGLSGANVLTF.

The V and J genes are TRBV10-3 and TRBJ2-7; the match to TRBD1 covers 8 bases. Germline trimming cut 7 bases from V and 6 bases from J; bases unmatched to any gene: 8. Germline V gene lookup returns CDR1 ENHRY and CDR2 SYGVKD. The CDR3 extends over 13 amino acids. Here the CDR3 reads CAITDRVSGEQYF. CDR3 nucleotide sequence: TGTGCCATCACGGACAGGGTATCGGGCGAGCAGTACTTC.

The rearrangement links TRBV28 to TRBJ1-2, with 8 bases fitting TRBD1. CDR1 is MDHEN and CDR2 is SYDVKM in the germline V gene. This CDR3 is built from 15 residues. J was trimmed by 4 bases and V by 5 bases; bases with no gene match: 9. The CDR3 DNA is TGTGCCAGCAGTCTCCTGGGACAGGTCGGCTATGGCTACACCTTC. Encoded protein: CASSLLGQVGYGYTF.

This clone was found once. The chain recombines TRBV15 with TRBJ2-7; no clear D. The CDR3 runs 13 residues. Germline CDR1 LNHNV, CDR2 YYDKDF (reference sequence). V lost 3 bases and J 4 bases, leaving 10 bases between the germline ends. CDR3 bases: TGTGCCACCAGCAGTCCCGGTGAGTACGAGCAGTACTTC. It codes for CATSSPGEYEQYF. The complete variable domain, with remaining parts taken from reference TRBV15 and TRBJ2-7, reads DAMVIQNPRYQVTQFGKPVTLSCSQTLNHNVMYWYQQKSSQAPKLLFHYYDKDFNNEADTPDNFQSRRPNTSFCFLDIRSPGLGDTAMYLCATSSPGEYEQYFGPGTRLTVT.

The chain is built from TRBV5-1 and TRBJ2-1; 13 positions agree with TRBD2. The germline gives CDR1 SGHRS, CDR2 YFSETQ. Unmatched junction bases numbered 2, after V lost 4 bases and J lost 10 bases. The CDR3 length is 13 residues. For the CDR3, the DNA is TGCGCCAGCAGCACGGGACTAGCGGGAGAGCAGTTCTTC. Translation gives CASSTGLAGEQFF.

This chain joins TRBV5-6 and TRBJ1-5; weak D call: TRBD1 (5 bases). Germline V gene lookup returns CDR1 SGHDT and CDR2 YYEEEE. V was cut by 1 base and J by 5 bases, with 16 bases left in between. This CDR3 is 16 amino acids long. The CDR3 region is CASSLWETAHHQPQHF. Here the CDR3 DNA reads TGTGCCAGCAGCTTGTGGGAGACAGCACATCATCAGCCCCAGCATTTT. Full variable domain (remainder filled in from reference TRBV5-6 and TRBJ1-5): DAGVTQSPTHLIKTRGQQVTLRCSPKSGHDTVSWYQQALGQGPQFIFQYYEEEERQRGNFPDRFSGHQFPNYSSELNVNALLLGDSALYLCASSLWETAHHQPQHFGDGTRLSIL.